This TCR beta chain originates from a study of T cells expressing NK-cell markers (dated by TCRdb to about 2020). Regarding the study in general: About eight donors provided sorted CD3+CD56+NKG2C+, CD3+CD56+NKG2C- and CD3+CD56-NKG2C+ T-cell subsets, whose TCR beta-chain repertoires were profiled. Seven of the eight sequenced donors were HCMV-seropositive and one was HCMV-seronegative. The study sequenced eight donors, all healthy volunteers chosen at random: three men and five women. Libraries were sequenced as 2 x 150 bp reads on Illumina HiSeq 2000/2500, MiSeq or NextSeq.

Sequenced on an Illumina HiSeq 2000. The TCR beta cDNA libraries were made using 5'RACE template switching, a step that added both a universal primer site and unique molecular identifiers. Synthesis of cDNA was primed from the TCR beta constant segment and was followed by two consecutive PCR amplification steps. As for the authors' bioinformatics: MIGEC was used to demultiplex reads and group the reads by UMI, and MiTCR was used to assemble and quantify clonotypes. To remove erroneous sequences, TCR cDNA sequences were retained only when supported by two or more reads. Downstream repertoire analysis used the tcR package, and clonotypes were matched across fractions by CDR3 nucleotide sequence plus V segment. VDJmatch was used to annotate antigen specificity against VDJdb, with one amino acid substitution in CDR3 allowed. The reads, reprocessed by TCRdb, yield one row per CDR3 protein sequence and no DNA. TCRdb, not the authors, supplied the V and J calls. The table for this sample records approximately 460,000 distinct CDR3 sequences. The ten largest clones take up roughly 7.2% of the sample.

Measured from the cysteine to the phenylalanine, the CDR3 is 15 residues long. DNA for this receptor is not on file. Study-wide conclusions, independent of this receptor: It remained unclear whether the expanded NKG2C-expressing T cell clones were specific for HCMV antigens. For roughly 6 donors, the dominant CD3+CD56+NKG2C+ clonotypes were among the top 10 CD8+ clonotypes and accounted for 1.0-7.0% of CD8+ T cells. Those dominant clonotypes were again the most abundant among CD3+CD56-NKG2C+ cells in a few donors, at roughly 25-65%.

HCMV serostatus was determined by detecting HCMV-specific IgG in serum with a commercial ELISA kit. Ficoll density gradient centrifugation was used to isolate peripheral blood mononuclear cells from blood. About this clonotype: Its antigen is currently not known.

The sequencing input was blood T cells: a sorted CD56 or NKG2C T cell subset, CD4+ or CD8+ T cells, or bulk PBMC T cells (not recorded which). This chain is built from TRBV12-3 or TRBV12-4 and TRBJ1-4; TCRdb reports TRBD1, a call that lacks DNA to check it against. This TCR was sampled from a woman between 18 and 70 years old in good health. CDR3 protein: CASTLTQGKGEKLFF.